The 27 T cell receptor beta chains below all came from one sample that was sequenced in a study of STAT5B mutations in CD4+ large granular lymphocyte leukemia. This table comes from immunoSEQ multiplex PCR, and its TCRdb copy is limited to in-frame clones, with some not included. The top ten hold roughly 3.3% of the sample, which has about 30,000 clones, 65% to 80% seen once. Sequencing was done on a sample of CD4+ T cells from blood buffy coats. The receptors shown here come from a human donor in good health.

This clone has more than one count but fewer than ten. The CDR3 spells CASSLAPLSQQETQYF. The CDR3 DNA sequence: TGTGCCAGCAGCTTAGCCCCGCTCTCGCAACAAGAGACCCAGTACTTC. V and J are TRBV7-9 and TRBJ2-5; D not resolved. The CDR3 is 16 residues long. With 0 bases removed from V and 2 bases from J, the gap between germline ends came to 13 bases. Per germline, CDR1 SEHNR and CDR2 FQNEAQ (reference sequence).

The V gene is TRBV11-3, the J gene TRBJ1-2; 7 nucleotides match TRBD1. Germline V lookup: CDR1 SGHNT, CDR2 YENEEA. The CDR3 runs to 13 residues. Losses at the gene ends were 5 bases for V and 4 bases for J; bases not matched to a gene: 4. In DNA form, the CDR3 reads TGTGCCAGCAGCCAGGGGGGTGGCTATGGCTACACCTTC. Its protein product is CASSQGGGYGYTF. Full variable domain (missing parts from reference TRBV11-3 and TRBJ1-2): EAGVVQSPRYKIIEKKQPVAFWCNPISGHNTLYWYLQNLGQGPELLIRYENEEAVDDSQLPKDRFSAERLKGVDSTLKIQPAELGDSAVYLCASSQGGGYGYTFGSGTRLTVV.

This clone was counted only a few times. Other DNA sequences within the sample encode an identical CDR3. This chain joins TRBV28 and TRBJ1-1; TRBD1 might be the D (6 bases). The V end was cut by 5 bases, the J end by 0 bases, with 10 bases between. The CDR3 is 14 amino acids. Germline V gene data show CDR1 as MDHEN and CDR2 as SYDVKM. This CDR3 reads CASSPGALNTEAFF. The CDR3 coding sequence is TGTGCCAGCAGTCCGGGGGCATTGAACACTGAAGCTTTCTTT. Together with reference TRBV28 and TRBJ1-1, the CDR3 gives the full variable domain: DVKVTQSSRYLVKRTGEKVFLECVQDMDHENMFWYRQDPGLGLRLIYFSYDVKMKEKGDIPEGYSVSREKKERFSLILESASTNQTSMYLCASSPGALNTEAFFGQGTRLTVV.

This chain joins TRBV21-1 and TRBJ2-1; the table's D gene call, TRBD2, was not cross checked with the DNA. TRBV21-1 is a known pseudogene. This CDR3 is 14 amino acids long. The CDR3 region is CASSLRTVHNEQFF. The CDR3 DNA reads as TGTGCCAGCAGCTTACGGACTGTACACAATGAGCAGTTCTTC.

This clone was detected a few times. The chain uses TRBV5-1 and TRBJ1-2; weak D call: TRBD1 (6 bases). The CDR3 extends over 14 amino acids. Per germline, CDR1 SGHRS and CDR2 YFSETQ. V lost 0 bases and J 3 bases, leaving 9 bases between the germline ends. CDR3 bases: TGCGCCAGCAGCTTGGCAGGGGAGGACTATGGCTACACCTTC. Translation gives CASSLAGEDYGYTF.

The V and J genes are TRBV27 and TRBJ2-3, with TRBD2 identical over 10 bases. Germline CDR1 MNHEY, CDR2 SMNVEV (reference sequence). The CDR3 length is 18 residues. The V gene end was trimmed by 6 bases and the J gene end by 3 bases; junction bases not matched to a gene: 15. The DNA for the CDR3 is TGTGCCAGCAGCCTAGGCATACTAGCGGGGACTACTACAGATACGCAGTATTTT. As protein: CASSLGILAGTTTDTQYF.

The rearrangement links TRBV27 to TRBJ2-2; D remains ambiguous. Trimming cost V 3 bases and J 1 base, with 12 bases left between them. The germline gives CDR1 MNHEY, CDR2 SMNVEV (reference sequence). This CDR3 is built from 16 residues. The CDR3 DNA follows: TGTGCCAGCAGTTTTTCGGGCAGGAAGAACACCGGGGAGCTGTTTTTT. Translation: CASSFSGRKNTGELFF.

This clone was counted between two and nine times. The genes are TRBV7-9 and TRBJ2-7; 14 nucleotides match TRBD2. The CDR3 contains 19 residues. The germline V gene has CDR1 SEHNR and CDR2 FQNEAQ (reference sequence). Trimming took 5 bases from V and 0 from J; bases not matched to a gene: 12. This chain's CDR3 is CASSPYRTSGRTRSYEQYF. DNA for the CDR3: TGTGCCAGCAGCCCCTACAGGACTAGCGGGAGGACCCGCTCCTACGAGCAGTACTTC.

The V gene is TRBV18, the J gene TRBJ2-3; TRBD1 matches at 9 bases. V shed 6 bases, J shed 9 bases, and the junction held 10 bases outside the gene matches. The CDR3 extends over 14 amino acids. Germline lookup yields CDR1 KGHSH and CDR2 LQKENI. The CDR3 protein is CASSKDRGPWTQYF. CDR3 coding DNA: TGTGCCAGCTCCAAGGACAGGGGCCCGTGGACGCAGTATTTT.

The chain joins TRBV14 to TRBJ2-1, with D hard to call. The germline gives CDR1 SGHDN, CDR2 FVKESK. The CDR3 runs 15 residues. V was pared by 1 base and J by 0 bases, with 7 bases between. In DNA, the CDR3 is TGTGCCAGCAGCCAAGGACCCAGCTCCTACAATGAGCAGTTCTTC. As protein: CASSQGPSSYNEQFF.

This clone has a handful of counts. The chain joins TRBV28 to TRBJ2-7, with D possibly matching TRBD1 (6 bases). The CDR3 extends over 16 amino acids. Trimming took 2 bases from V and 2 from J, leaving 16 bases between them. Germline V lookup: CDR1 MDHEN, CDR2 SYDVKM. The CDR3 nucleotides are TGTGCCAGCAGTTTAGGGGGCGGCGGGCCCACCTACGAGCAGTACTTC. The encoded protein is CASSLGGGGPTYEQYF.

The chain joins TRBV14 to TRBJ2-1; D may be TRBD2 (5 bases). Germline CDR1 reads SGHDN; CDR2 reads FVKESK. The CDR3 has 19 amino acids. Trimming stripped 3 bases from V and 4 bases from J, with 25 bases between. The CDR3 bases are TGTGCCAGCAGCCACCCGGGCTATAAGTGGGGAGAGGCGTACAATGAGCAGTTCTTC. Protein product: CASSHPGYKWGEAYNEQFF.

The chain recombines TRBV2 with TRBJ1-4; D may be TRBD1 (5 bases). Germline assignment: CDR1 SNHLY and CDR2 FYNNEI. The CDR3 contains 14 residues. V lost 4 bases and J lost 2, with 8 bases in between. The CDR3 DNA sequence: TGTGCCAGCAGTGTCTGGGGCACTAATGAAAAACTGTTTTTT. It yields the protein CASSVWGTNEKLFF.

V and J are TRBV12-2 and TRBJ2-7; the table's D call of TRBD1 was not tested on the DNA. TRBV12-2 is a pseudogene segment. This CDR3 is built from 18 residues. The CDR3 loop reads CASRLAARWQVITYEQYF. The DNA for the CDR3 is TGTGCAAGTCGCTTAGCTGCCCGTTGGCAGGTTATAACCTACGAGCAGTACTTC.

The V and J genes are TRBV5-1 and TRBJ1-1; the D is unclear. Germline CDR1 is SGHRS and CDR2 is YFSETQ. CDR3 length: 14 residues. Trimming left V 0 bases short and J 3 bases short, with 9 bases between. In DNA, the CDR3 is TGCGCCAGCAGCTTGGAGGATTTGGACACTGAAGCTTTCTTT. Translated, it gives CASSLEDLDTEAFF.

CDR3 coding DNA: TGCGCCAGCAGCCTCCGGGACGCCTCCTACAATGAGCAGTTCTTC. Its protein product is CASSLRDASYNEQFF. The V and J genes are TRBV5-1 and TRBJ2-1, with D possibly called TRBD1 or TRBD2 (5 bases each). This CDR3 has 15 residues. CDR1 is SGHRS, CDR2 YFSETQ, per germline. V gave up 4 bases and J gave up 0 bases, with 11 bases separating them.

The rearrangement links TRBV6-5 to TRBJ2-7; 8 bases match TRBD2. Germline values: CDR1 MNHEY, CDR2 SVGAGI. This CDR3 region has 12 residues. V was clipped by 7 bases and J by 7 bases; unmatched bases: 6. In nucleotides, the CDR3 is TGTGCCAGCACCCACCGGGGGGGGGAGCAGTACTTC. It is translated as CASTHRGGEQYF.

The chain carries TRBV10-3 and TRBJ1-1; 8 bases map to TRBD1. Trimming at V came to 0 bases and at J to 1 base, leaving 10 bases not matched to a gene. CDR3 length equals 18 residues. From germline, CDR1 is ENHRY and CDR2 SYGVKD. This CDR3 reads CAISESQGAAVSNTEAFF. The CDR3 nucleotides read TGTGCCATCAGTGAGTCCCAGGGGGCAGCTGTTTCGAACACTGAAGCTTTCTTT.

This chain connects TRBV6-1 to TRBJ1-1, with D unresolved. The V and J ends lost 7 bases and 9 bases respectively, with 9 bases between them. This CDR3 region has 10 residues. From germline, CDR1 is MNHNS and CDR2 SASEGT. The CDR3 region is CASTGWQAFF. The DNA for the CDR3 is TGTGCCAGCACCGGTTGGCAAGCTTTCTTT.

This rearrangement joins TRBV12-5 to TRBJ2-3, with TRBD1 identical over 8 bases. Germline trimming cut 1 base from V and 6 bases from J; bases unmatched to any gene: 6. Germline V lookup: CDR1 LGHNT, CDR2 FRNRAP. The CDR3 totals 15 residues. CDR3: CASGLGQGSRDTQYF. Here the CDR3 DNA reads TGTGCTAGTGGTTTGGGACAGGGGAGCAGGGATACGCAGTATTTT.

The chain carries TRBV6-6 and TRBJ1-1, with a tentative D call TRBD1 (5 bases). Looked up from germline, CDR1 is MNHNY and CDR2 is SVGAGI (reference sequence). This CDR3 spans 15 amino acids. Trimming took off 0 bases at V and 0 bases at J, with 8 bases between the two ends. The DNA for the CDR3 is TGTGCCAGCAGTTACTCGCAGACAGTGAACACTGAAGCTTTCTTT. It codes for CASSYSQTVNTEAFF.

In this sample, this clone turned up once. J is TRBJ2-2 and V is TRBV12-5; maybe TRBD2 (5 bases). The ends were cut back, 7 bases at V and 5 bases at J, with 23 bases in the middle. CDR1 and CDR2 from the germline V gene are LGHNT and FRNRAP. CDR3 length: 17 amino acids. CDR3 sequence reads: CASALGASHGVTGELFF. The CDR3 DNA reads as TGTGCTAGTGCCCTGGGAGCTAGCCACGGAGTTACCGGGGAGCTGTTTTTT. The variable domain in full, with the rest retrieved from reference TRBV12-5 and TRBJ2-2, is DARVTQTPRHKVTEMGQEVTMRCQPILGHNTVFWYRQTMMQGLELLAYFRNRAPLDDSGMPKDRFSAEMPDATLATLKIQPSEPRDSAVYFCASALGASHGVTGELFFGEGSRLTVL.

Notes on this clone: An end of the junction differs from the germline gene, which may be a read error. The J gene is TRBJ2-2, the V gene TRBV7-7; 9 bases agree with TRBD1. The CDR3 covers 16 residues. Germline CDR1 is SSHAT and CDR2 is FNYEAQ (reference sequence). DNA for the CDR3: TGTGCTAGCAGCCCCGGGACAGGGACGGACACCGGGGAGCTGTTTTTT. Amino acids: CASSPGTGTDTGELFF.

V is TRBV6-1 and J is TRBJ1-2; D not certain. Trimming stripped 0 bases from V and 3 bases from J, with 11 bases between. The CDR3 consists of 15 residues. Germline values: CDR1 MNHNS, CDR2 SASEGT. As DNA, the CDR3 is TGTGCCAGCAGTGAAGCGTTAGAGTACTACTATGGCTACACCTTC. Translating gives CASSEALEYYYGYTF.

This clone was observed a few times. The chain has TRBV14 and TRBJ2-1; 7 nucleotides align to TRBD2. This CDR3 contains 15 residues. Germline values: CDR1 SGHDN, CDR2 FVKESK. The V and J ends lost 1 base and 2 bases, in that order; junction bases with no gene match: 2. CDR3 residues: CASSQGGSPYNEQFF. The CDR3 DNA is TGTGCCAGCAGCCAAGGCGGGAGCCCCTACAATGAGCAGTTCTTC.

The rearrangement joins TRBV5-4 to TRBJ2-1, with 8 bases aligning to TRBD2. Trimming took 2 bases from V and 5 from J; bases not matched to a gene: 6. This CDR3 is built from 15 residues. Germline loops: CDR1 SGHNT, CDR2 YYREEE (reference sequence). The CDR3 DNA reads as TGTGCCAGCAGCTTTGTTAGCGGGGCAAACAATGAGCAGTTCTTC. This gives the protein CASSFVSGANNEQFF.

The V call is TRBV4-3, the J call TRBJ1-2; D gene uncertain. CDR1 is LGHNA and CDR2 is YSLEER in the germline V gene. The CDR3 is 12 amino acids. V gave up 3 bases and J gave up 8 bases, with 10 bases separating them. This CDR3 reads CASSHRDGGYTF. The CDR3 coding sequence is TGCGCCAGCAGCCACCGGGATGGCGGCTACACCTTC.